This T cell receptor beta chain was obtained from a study of read filtering for tumor transcriptome and immune sequencing (dated by TCRdb to about 2020). In the study overall: The cohort consisted of about 18 male and under 15 female patients, with a mean age of around 66 years and an age range of about 40 to 85. Using the same bone marrow samples, the study ran both targeted immune repertoire sequencing and bulk whole-transcriptome sequencing and then compared the TCR repertoires from each method. After DNase treatment, whole-transcriptome libraries were prepared with the TruSeq RNA Access Library Prep Kit. A main aim was a read-filtering strategy for immune repertoire data, specifically whether clonotypes supported by a single read should be removed. Per sample, about 3.5 to 11 million TCR-region mapped reads were obtained with IR-seq, compared with only 85 to 1273 with RNA-seq. By revised international staging, eight or nine patients were R-ISS I, around 15 were R-ISS II and over five were R-ISS III.

Every patient had bone marrow sampled at the time of active disease. Isolation of bone marrow mononuclear cells was performed by Ficoll-Hypaque density gradient centrifugation. Myeloma plasma cells were removed and CD138-negative cells were collected by negative selection after labeling with CD138 magnetic microbeads on a MACS separator. Flow cytometry on an Attune NxT with CD138 antibodies was used to check the purity of the isolated cells. TRIzol reagent was used to extract total RNA, and a NanoDrop spectrophotometer was used to quantify the extracted RNA. Paired RNA-seq and IR-seq were performed on the CD138-negative bone marrow sample of each patient. This clonotype occurred a few times. Its antigen specificity is not known. Base-call qualities are not available, and no considerably larger clone is one nucleotide away. TCR libraries were built from about 400 ng RNA with the Immunoverse kit, using molecular barcoded adaptors covering alpha/delta and beta/gamma chains. The same RNA used for transcriptome sequencing was used for TCR library preparation. Sequencing of the TCR libraries was done on an Illumina HiSeq 4000 with 2 x 150 cycles. Concerning the study's data processing: Using MiXCR, which included quality filtering and error correction, TCR reads were aligned to human V, D, J and C references and then assembled into CDR3 clonotypes. The tcR package in R was used to analyze clonotype counts and gene usage diversity. For inspection of raw mapping reads, RNA-seq reads were mapped by STAR aligner version 2.5.3a onto GRCh37 of the human genome. To test how sequencing depth affects detected clonotypes, IR-seq fastq files were randomly downsampled with Seqtk 1.3. TCRdb reworked the public reads: Q25 trimming with fastp, MiXCR clone assembly, productive beta chains retained. Identical CDR3 proteins give one entry, which carries the most common genes and DNA. TCRdb, not the authors, supplied the V and J calls. For this sample there are 65,000 or so distinct CDR3 sequences; approximately 18% appear just once. Roughly 11% of the sample is in the top ten clones.

Broad study findings and their caveats: Single-read clonotypes made up around 85% of clonotypes but only around 4% of total reads in IR-seq, compared with approximately 70% of clonotypes and about 44% of reads in RNA-seq. The sorted CD138-negative fraction was composed of a mixed bone marrow immune population rather than of purified T cells. The correlation between IR-seq and RNA-seq shared clonotype proportions rose when single-read clonotypes were removed. Compared with RNA-seq, IR-seq captured clonotypes at much higher depth and more reliably, and a smaller IR-seq throughput was enough to identify most shared clonotypes.

The sample was a population of CD138-negative cells sorted from bone marrow. The cell subset or site label here, explained by the study, means: bone marrow mononuclear cells depleted of CD138+ plasma/myeloma cells by negative magnetic selection. The TCR sequence derives from a donor aged 40 or older with multiple myeloma.

The nucleotide sequence is given as TGCAGTGCTAATTTGGGGGCAAACTATGGCTACACCTTC. Its coded protein is CSANLGANYGYTF. The chain was built from TRBV20-1 and TRBJ1-2; possibly the D gene is TRBD1, per 6 matching bases. CDR1 DFQATT and CDR2 SNEGSKA are derived from the germline V gene (reference sequence). Trimming takes 4 bases from V and 2 bases from J, and the germline ends sit 11 bases apart. The CDR3 runs 13 amino acids, cysteine and phenylalanine included. Only the CDR3 portion is preserved as DNA: 39 bases, with reading frame beginning at the first base.